This TCR beta chain was identified in a study of T cells after yellow fever vaccination. This clonotype was found a few times. The V end lost 0 bases, the J end lost 0 bases, and 12 bases lay between the germline ends. CDR3 length: 17 amino acids. Germline CDR1 and CDR2: MGHRA and YSYEKL. The authors made TCR cDNA by 5'RACE template switching, adding a universal primer site and UMIs. TCRdb redid the calling of the 5' RACE reads with MiXCR, one entry per CDR3 protein. The sample comprises some 320,000 distinct CDR3 sequences, roughly 10% of which are singletons, and over 3% rests with the top ten. This rearrangement joins TRBV4-1 to TRBJ1-3; no clear D gene. The specimen was CD4+ T cells sorted from PBMCs, collected 45 days after the yellow fever booster vaccination. This sequence originates from a man aged 18 to 30 who received the YFV17D yellow fever vaccine. CDR3 sequence: CASSQDPNPASGNTIYF. CDR3 in DNA: TGCGCCAGCAGCCAAGATCCTAACCCAGCCTCTGGAAACACCATATATTTT.